These 5 T cell receptor beta chains share one sample of origin, sequenced in a study of blood T cell repertoires in COVID-19. Using immunoSEQ multiplex PCR, the repertoire was profiled, and TCRdb retains in-frame clones only, with some absent. This table has 150,000 or so clones, about nine tenths appearing once. The sequenced sample was peripheral blood. These receptors all come from a human donor in a cohort sampled during active COVID-19.

The gene calls are TRBV29-1 and TRBJ2-7, with 7 positions matching TRBD1. CDR3 length: 14 amino acids. Germline CDR1 is SQVTM and CDR2 is ANQGSEA. V was pared by 7 bases and J by 2 bases, with 11 bases of the junction left unmatched. As DNA, the CDR3 is TGCAGCGCCAGATTCCCGGGACAGACCTACGAGCAGTACTTC. This sequence encodes CSARFPGQTYEQYF.

The gene calls are TRBV5-4 and TRBJ2-3; 7 positions agree with TRBD2. V shed 10 bases and J 3 bases; nucleotides not matched to a gene: 11. This CDR3 contains 14 residues. CDR1 and CDR2 (germline): SGHNT, YYREEE (reference sequence). CDR3 sequence reads: CALRREEGTDTQYF. The CDR3 region has the DNA TGTGCCCTGCGCCGGGAGGAGGGGACAGATACGCAGTATTTT.

Only one count was recorded for this clone. The chain links TRBV5-1 to TRBJ1-6, with D possibly matching TRBD1 (5 bases). Trimming pared 4 bases from V and 7 bases from J, leaving 15 bases between. The germline CDR1 and CDR2 sequences are SGHRS and YFSETQ. This CDR3 is 15 amino acids long. The CDR3 nucleotides read TGCGCCAGCAGCCCCCAGGGTCTGCGGAATTCACCCCTCCACTTT. Protein sequence: CASSPQGLRNSPLHF.

This clone was recorded a few times. The gene calls are TRBV2 and TRBJ2-2; TRBD1 is a possible D gene (6 bases). This CDR3 is 13 amino acids long. The V gene lost 9 bases and the J gene lost 3 bases, with 11 bases spanning the gap. Germline values: CDR1 SNHLY, CDR2 FYNNEI. In nucleotides, the CDR3 is TGTGCCAGGCAGGGGACGGACACCGGGGAGCTGTTTTTT. It encodes CARQGTDTGELFF.

The V and J genes are TRBV27 and TRBJ1-5; no clear D gene. The V gene's germline CDR1 is MNHEY and CDR2 SMNVEV (reference sequence). The V and J ends lost 5 bases and 3 bases respectively, with 8 bases between them. The CDR3 sequence is 13 residues long. The CDR3 nucleotides are TGTGCCAGCAGTATACAGATCAATCAGCCCCAGCATTTT. It encodes CASSIQINQPQHF.